This TCR beta chain was captured by sequencing in a study of blood T cells in healthy people across ages. About the study: Per two T cells, template switching captured roughly one barcoded beta molecule.

This clonotype was seen more than once but under ten times. Using a J-beta primer mix together with a sample-barcoded 5' primer, a second PCR was run for roughly 7 to 11 cycles. Every molecule of cDNA carried a tag from a template-switch adaptor with 12 random nucleotides. Per sample, CDR3-containing paired-end reads numbered at least 3 million. TCRdb analysed the 5' RACE reads with MiXCR anew, one entry per CDR3 protein. This table has about 750,000 distinct CDR3 sequences, approximately 53% appearing once. This CDR3 spans 16 amino acids. From germline, CDR1 is SGDLS and CDR2 YYNGEE. V shed 2 bases, J shed 4 bases, and the junction held 3 bases outside the gene matches.

Material for sequencing was blood. This rearrangement joins TRBV9 to TRBJ2-5, with TRBD2 matching 15 bases. This clonotype was obtained from a man older than 75 in good health. The CDR3 reads CASSVGLAGGGETQYF. DNA for the CDR3: TGTGCCAGCAGCGTTGGACTAGCGGGAGGGGGAGAGACCCAGTACTTC.